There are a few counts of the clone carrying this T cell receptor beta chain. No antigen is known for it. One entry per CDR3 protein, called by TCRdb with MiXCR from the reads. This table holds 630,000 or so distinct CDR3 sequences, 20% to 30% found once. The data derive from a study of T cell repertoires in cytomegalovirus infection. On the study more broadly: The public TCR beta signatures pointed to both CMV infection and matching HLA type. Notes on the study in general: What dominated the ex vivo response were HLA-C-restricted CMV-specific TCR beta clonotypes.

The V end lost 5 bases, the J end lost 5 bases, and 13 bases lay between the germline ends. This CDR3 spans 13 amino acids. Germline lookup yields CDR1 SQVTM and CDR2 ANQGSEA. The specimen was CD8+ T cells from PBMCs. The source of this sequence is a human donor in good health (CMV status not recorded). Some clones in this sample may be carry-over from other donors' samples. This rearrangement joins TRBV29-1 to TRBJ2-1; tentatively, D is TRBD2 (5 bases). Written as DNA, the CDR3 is TGCAGCGTTCAGCCCGGGGAAAACAATGAGCAGTTCTTC. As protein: CSVQPGENNEQFF.